This T cell receptor beta chain emerged from a study of T cell responses to AZD1222 COVID-19 vaccine. Whole-study results and caveats: Clonal diversity was possibly underestimated; the donors were predominantly white British and more often female. It was only a handful of AZD1222 recipients who were seropositive at baseline.

This clone appeared once. The antigen remains undetermined. Clones were read by immunoSEQ multiplex PCR, and TCRdb kept only the in-frame ones, dropping some. The sample yields tens of thousands of clones, around 91% seen once. The specimen was peripheral blood, collected on day 0 of MenACWY control vaccination. This TCR was recovered from an adult in good health.

The CDR3 region is CASSQYADTQYF. In nucleotides, the CDR3 is TGTGCCAGCAGCCAATACGCAGATACGCAGTATTTT. J is TRBJ2-3 and V is TRBV3-1 (or the pseudogene TRBV3-2); D is undetermined. The CDR3 is 12 residues long. Germline V gene lookup returns CDR1 LGHDT and CDR2 YNNKEL (reference sequence). Trimming shortened V by 2 bases and J by 4 bases, and 4 bases separated the two germline ends.